This record concerns one T cell receptor (beta chain) sequence. The length of the CDR3 is 15 residues. With 1 base clipped from V and 2 bases from J, the junction kept 3 bases outside the gene matches. Germline loops: CDR1 SGHVS, CDR2 FQNEAQ. Some clones are missing from TCRdb's copy, which holds only in-frame ones; the method was immunoSEQ multiplex PCR. The table records 85,000 to 130,000 clones, roughly 91% of them present only once. This entry belongs to a study of blood T cell repertoires in COVID-19. Study-wide background: The United States, Italy and Spain supplied acute and convalescent COVID-19 samples.

Sequencing used peripheral blood. The origin of this receptor is a human donor in a cohort sampled during active COVID-19. This sequence joins TRBV7-8 and TRBJ2-7; 9 positions match TRBD1. The CDR3 region is CASSLVTGGAYEQYF. CDR3 nucleotides: TGTGCCAGCAGCTTAGTTACAGGGGGCGCCTACGAGCAGTACTTC.